The rows below give T cell receptor beta chains drawn from one sample of a study of PD-L1 blockade in urothelial cancer. The table came from immunoSEQ multiplex PCR; TCRdb's copy has only in-frame clones and leaves some out. Of about 46,000 clones listed, approximately 85% were seen once; the top ten hold roughly 1.9%. Sample: PBMCs, taken around atezolizumab (anti-PD-L1) treatment. Every receptor here comes from a man in his fifties with urothelial cancer. Each CDR3 is given with its conserved first and last residue. D genes are given only for firm matches. The size field is filled for only some rows; it gives once, few, many or a size class.

TRBJ1-1,TRBV7-9,-,once,TGTGCCAGCAGCTCCCGTAGGGGTTTAGACACTGAAGCTTTCTTT,CASSSRRGLDTEAFF
TRBJ2-5,TRBV5-6,-,-,TGTGCCAGCAGCTTGGACGTAGGGAGGTTTCAAGAGACCCAGTACTTC,CASSLDVGRFQETQYF
TRBJ1-1,TRBV19,TRBD1,-,TGTGCCAGTAGTATAGGGAGGGACAGGGGAGAACGGGAAGCTTTCTTT,CASSIGRDRGEREAFF
TRBJ2-7,TRBV5-1,-,-,TGCGCCAGCAGCCCTAAGGTTAGCGAGAGCTCCTACGAGCAGTACTTC,CASSPKVSESSYEQYF
TRBJ2-5,TRBV15,-,-,TGTGCCACCAGCAGAGATGGGCAGACCCAAGAGACCCAGTACTTC,CATSRDGQTQETQYF
TRBJ2-3,TRBV19,TRBD2,-,TGTGCCAGTAGTCTCTTAGCGGGAGCCGTGACAGATACGCAGTATTTT,CASSLLAGAVTDTQYF
TRBJ1-2,TRBV6-4,TRBD1,-,TGTGCCAGCGGTACCGGGACAGGGGGCGACTACACCTTC,CASGTGTGGDYTF
TRBJ2-5,TRBV7-3,TRBD1,-,TGTGCCAGCAGCTACTCAGGGGGCGCGGAGACCCAGTACTTC,CASSYSGGAETQYF
TRBJ2-3,TRBV4-3,TRBD2,-,TGCGCCAGCAGCCAAGACGGACTAGCGGGACACACAGATACGCAGTATTTT,CASSQDGLAGHTDTQYF
TRBJ2-4,TRBV6-5,TRBD2,-,TGTGCCAGCAGTTACTCGAGGGACTACTCCAGCATTCAGTACTTC,CASSYSRDYSSIQYF
TRBJ2-7,TRBV4-1,-,once,TGCGCCAGCAGCCAAGATAAACCGGGGGACGGGCAGTACTTC,CASSQDKPGDGQYF
TRBJ2-2,TRBV2,TRBD1,-,TGTGCCAGCAGTGGGACAGGAGGCCCGAGGACCGGGGAGCTGTTTTTT,CASSGTGGPRTGELFF
TRBJ1-4,TRBV5-1,-,-,TGCGCCAGCAGCTTGGCCGGGGAAGTGAGGGAAAAACTGTTTTTT,CASSLAGEVREKLFF
TRBJ2-4,TRBV11-2,-,-,TGTGCCAGCAGCTTGACAGTAGGGGGTACCAAAAACATTCAGTACTTC,CASSLTVGGTKNIQYF
TRBJ2-7,TRBV5-1,-,-,TGCGCCAGCAGCTTCAGGGGTTCAACCTACGAGCAGTACTTC,CASSFRGSTYEQYF
TRBJ2-7,TRBV6-5,-,-,TGTGCCAGCAGTTTGAGAGGGTCGAACGAGCAGTACTTC,CASSLRGSNEQYF
TRBJ2-1,TRBV27,-,-,TGTGCCAGCAGAGCTCAAGATGAGCAGTTCTTC,CASRAQDEQFF
TRBJ2-5,TRBV11-2,TRBD1,once,TGTGCCAGCAGCATCGCCGGGACAGGCCAAGAGACCCAGTACTTC,CASSIAGTGQETQYF
TRBJ2-7,TRBV21-1,-,-,TGTGCCAGCAGCAAAGTAAAAAGGCGGGAGGCCTCGGGCGAGCAGTACTTC,CASSKVKRREASGEQYF
TRBJ2-7,TRBV6-5,TRBD2,once,TGTGCCAGCAGCTCCACTAGCGGGAGATACGAGCAGTACTTC,CASSSTSGRYEQYF
TRBJ2-1,TRBV9,TRBD1,-,TGTGCCAGCAGCGGACCAGGGGGCGGACAGTTCTTC,CASSGPGGGQFF
TRBJ1-2,TRBV4-1,TRBD1,-,TGCGCCAGCAGCCAAGCAATTGGGGCAGGGGGTGATGGCTACACCTTC,CASSQAIGAGGDGYTF
TRBJ2-2,TRBV27,TRBD2,-,TGTGCCAGCAGGAGATGGACTAGTGGCACCGGGGAGCTGTTTTTT,CASRRWTSGTGELFF
TRBJ1-2,TRBV6-1,-,-,TGTGCCATCCGGGGTCCTTTAGCTAACTATGGCTACACCTTC,CAIRGPLANYGYTF
TRBJ1-2,TRBV27,-,-,TGTGCCAGCAGTTTAAGGGGCGGCTATGGCTACACCTTC,CASSLRGGYGYTF
TRBJ2-2,TRBV4-3,TRBD1,-,TGCGCCAGCAGCCAAGATAGAGACAGGGGGCCAGGCGGGGAGCTGTTTTTT,CASSQDRDRGPGGELFF
TRBJ2-7,TRBV28,TRBD2,-,TGTGCCAGCAGTTCCCCCCGGACCGGCGGGGGGACTAGCTACGAGCAGTACTTC,CASSSPRTGGGTSYEQYF